This T cell receptor (beta chain) was sequenced in a study of T-cell reconstitution after alpha-beta-depleted transplantation in children. CDR3 length equals 14 residues. V lost 6 bases and J lost 3, with 15 bases in between. Ten or more counts support this clonotype. Unique molecular identifiers were incorporated into the prepared TCRbeta library. TCRdb independently ran MiXCR on the PCR reads; one entry per CDR3 protein. This sample has 210,000 or so distinct CDR3 sequences; 9.5% to 13% occur once, and the top ten carry roughly 30%. Sequences were derived from PBMCs, sampled before TCRalphabeta/CD19-depleted stem cell transplant. The J gene is TRBJ2-7, the V gene TRBV12-3 or TRBV12-4, with D tentatively TRBD1 or TRBD2 (6 bases each). The receptor was isolated from a child less than two years old with acute myeloid leukemia, due to receive a stem cell transplant. The CDR3 here is CASRTSGGGYEQYF. Written as DNA, the CDR3 is TGTGCCAGCAGGACAAGCGGAGGGGGCTACGAGCAGTACTTC.